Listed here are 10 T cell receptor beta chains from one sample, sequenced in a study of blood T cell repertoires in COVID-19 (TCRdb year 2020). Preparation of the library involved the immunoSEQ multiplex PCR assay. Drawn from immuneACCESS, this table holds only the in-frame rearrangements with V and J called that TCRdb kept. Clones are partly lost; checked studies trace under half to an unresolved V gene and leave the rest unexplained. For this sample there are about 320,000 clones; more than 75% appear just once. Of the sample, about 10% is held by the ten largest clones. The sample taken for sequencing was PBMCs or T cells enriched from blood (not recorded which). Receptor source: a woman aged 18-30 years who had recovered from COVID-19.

The CDR3 coding sequence is TGTGCCAGCAGCTCACCGGGACTAGCGGGTGATGAGCAGTTCTTC. Translating it yields CASSSPGLAGDEQFF. V is TRBV11-3 and J is TRBJ2-1, with 12 bases fitting TRBD2. The CDR3 is 15 residues long. V lost 4 bases to trimming and J lost 8 bases; unmatched junction nucleotides: 6. Germline V lookup: CDR1 SGHNT, CDR2 YENEEA.

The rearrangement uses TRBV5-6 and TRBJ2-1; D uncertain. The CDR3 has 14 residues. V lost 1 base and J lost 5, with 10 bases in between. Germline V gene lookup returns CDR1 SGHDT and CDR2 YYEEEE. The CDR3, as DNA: TGTGCCAGCAGCTTGCGCGCAGGCAACAATGAGCAGTTCTTC. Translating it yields CASSLRAGNNEQFF.

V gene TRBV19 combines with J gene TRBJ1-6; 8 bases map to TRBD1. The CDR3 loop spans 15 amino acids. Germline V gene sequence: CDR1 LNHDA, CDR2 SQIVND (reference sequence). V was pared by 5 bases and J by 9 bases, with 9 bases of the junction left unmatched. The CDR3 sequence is CASSAQGEAGSPLHF. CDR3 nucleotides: TGTGCCAGTAGTGCACAGGGGGAAGCTGGTTCACCCCTCCACTTT.

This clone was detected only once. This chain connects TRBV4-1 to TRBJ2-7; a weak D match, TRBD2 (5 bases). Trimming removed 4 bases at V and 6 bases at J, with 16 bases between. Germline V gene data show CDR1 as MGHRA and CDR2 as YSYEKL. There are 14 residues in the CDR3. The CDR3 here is CASSPSSQAGEQYF. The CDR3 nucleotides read TGCGCCAGCAGCCCCTCCTCCCAGGCGGGCGAGCAGTACTTC.

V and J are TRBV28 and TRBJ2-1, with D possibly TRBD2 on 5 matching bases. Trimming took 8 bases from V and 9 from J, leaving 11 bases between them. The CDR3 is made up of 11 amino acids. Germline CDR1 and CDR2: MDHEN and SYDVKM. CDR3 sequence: CASDGEGEQFF. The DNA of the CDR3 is TGTGCCAGCGATGGAGAGGGTGAGCAGTTCTTC.

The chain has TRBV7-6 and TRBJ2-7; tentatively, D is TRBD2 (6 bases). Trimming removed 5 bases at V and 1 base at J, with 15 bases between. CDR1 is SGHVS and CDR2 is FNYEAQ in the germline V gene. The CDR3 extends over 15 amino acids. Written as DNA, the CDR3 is TGTGCCAGCAGCGCCCAGAGCGGGCGTTCCTACGAGCAGTACTTC. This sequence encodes CASSAQSGRSYEQYF.

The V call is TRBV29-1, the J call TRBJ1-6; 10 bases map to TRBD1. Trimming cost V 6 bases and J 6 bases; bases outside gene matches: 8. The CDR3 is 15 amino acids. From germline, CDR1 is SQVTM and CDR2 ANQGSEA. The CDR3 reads CSVATGGSPNSPLHF. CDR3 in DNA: TGCAGCGTGGCGACAGGGGGCTCGCCTAATTCACCCCTCCACTTT.

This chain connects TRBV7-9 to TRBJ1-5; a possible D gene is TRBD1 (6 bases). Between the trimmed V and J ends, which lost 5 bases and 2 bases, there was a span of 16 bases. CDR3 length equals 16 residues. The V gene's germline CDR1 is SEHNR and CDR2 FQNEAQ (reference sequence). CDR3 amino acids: CASSPKGPGGNQPQHF. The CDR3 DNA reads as TGTGCCAGCAGCCCCAAGGGGCCAGGGGGCAATCAGCCCCAGCATTTT.

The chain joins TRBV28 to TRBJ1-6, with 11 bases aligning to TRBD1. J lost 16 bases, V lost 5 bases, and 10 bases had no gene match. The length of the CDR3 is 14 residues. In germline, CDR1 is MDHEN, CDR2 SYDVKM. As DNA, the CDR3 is TGTGCCAGCAGTCTACCGGGACAGGGGGATTCTCTCCACTTT. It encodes CASSLPGQGDSLHF.

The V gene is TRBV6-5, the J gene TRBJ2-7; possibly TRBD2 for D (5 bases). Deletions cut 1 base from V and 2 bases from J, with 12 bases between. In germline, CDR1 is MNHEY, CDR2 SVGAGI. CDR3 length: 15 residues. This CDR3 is CASSYFTSGTYEQYF. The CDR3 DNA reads TGTGCCAGCAGTTACTTCACATCCGGGACCTACGAGCAGTACTTC.